This T cell receptor (beta chain) comes out of a study of blood T cell repertoires in COVID-19. The overall study: COVID-19 samples, acute and convalescent, were from the United States, Italy and Spain. Sources were T cells, B-cell-depleted T cells, or PBMCs; the material itself was cDNA or gDNA.

Germline V gene sequence: CDR1 SNHLY, CDR2 FYNNEI. V lost 9 bases, J lost 7 bases, and 8 bases stayed unmatched. The CDR3 is 13 residues long. Per the study methods: Estimated nucleated cell counts came from reference gene primer amplification. Using immunoSEQ multiplex PCR, the repertoire was profiled, and TCRdb retains in-frame clones only, with some absent. V, J and clone size are taken as reported in that table, and D and trimming were inferred from the DNA itself. Found here are under 250,000 clones, roughly 81% of them singletons; the top ten hold about 7.3%. Source material: peripheral blood. This rearrangement joins TRBV2 to TRBJ1-2; TRBD1 matches 10 bases. This clonotype was sampled from a woman aged 45-60 years with active or convalescent COVID-19. The chain's CDR3 is CARGGQGVSGYTF. The CDR3 DNA follows: TGTGCCAGGGGAGGACAGGGGGTTTCTGGCTACACCTTC.